The 18 T cell receptor beta chains listed next were all sequenced from one sample in a study of cytomegalovirus exposure and HLA in healthy donors. The PCR ran on 60 Vbeta and 13 Jbeta primers. The method was immunoSEQ multiplex PCR; TCRdb's version includes in-frame clones alone and lacks a portion of them. This sample has approximately 110,000 clones, with about 74% found just once. Sequencing used PBMCs. These receptors all come from a man between 25 and 39 years old in good health and CMV-seropositive.

This chain links TRBV19 with TRBJ1-5; D gene unclear. CDR3 length: 13 residues. The V end lost 3 bases, the J end lost 4 bases, and 7 bases lay between the germline ends. Germline V lookup: CDR1 LNHDA, CDR2 SQIVND (reference sequence). In nucleotides, the CDR3 is TGTGCCAGTAGTATGCGGGTGAATCAGCCCCAGCATTTT. Its translation: CASSMRVNQPQHF.

Concerning this clone itself: Possible read error: a much larger clone is one base away. V is TRBV5-4 and J is TRBJ2-7, with a tentative D call TRBD2 (7 bases). Germline CDR1 and CDR2: SGHNT and YYREEE (reference sequence). Trimming shortened V by 0 bases and J by 6 bases, and 10 bases separated the two germline ends. The CDR3 consists of 13 residues. CDR3 sequence: CASSLEGGREQYF. The CDR3 coding sequence is TGTGCCAGCAGCTTGGAGGGGGGGCGCGAGCAGTACTTC. The full variable domain, its missing parts supplied by reference TRBV5-4 and TRBJ2-7, is ETGVTQSPTHLIKTRGQQVTLRCSSQSGHNTVSWYQQALGQGPQFIFQYYREEENGRGNFPPRFSGLQFPNYSSELNVNALELDDSALYLCASSLEGGREQYFGPGTRLTVT.

The chain is built from TRBV21-1 and TRBJ2-7; the DNA was not compared with TRBD1, the D call given in the table. TRBV21-1 is described as a pseudogene. This CDR3 contains 13 residues. The CDR3 reads CASSARTDREQYF. As DNA, the CDR3 is TGTGCCAGCAGCGCTCGGACAGATCGCGAGCAGTACTTC.

This clone was detected a few times. J is TRBJ1-1 and V is TRBV6-5; D is unresolved. Deletions cut 0 bases from V and 4 bases from J, with 9 bases between. The germline V gene has CDR1 MNHEY and CDR2 SVGAGI. The CDR3 is 14 residues long. The CDR3 DNA is TGTGCCAGCAGTTACTCGGGGAGGCTCACTGAAGCTTTCTTT. As protein: CASSYSGRLTEAFF.

This rearrangement joins TRBV7-9 to TRBJ2-3; maybe TRBD1 (5 bases). V lost 4 bases, J lost 1 base, and 12 bases lay in between. Per germline, CDR1 SEHNR and CDR2 FQNEAQ (reference sequence). The CDR3 runs to 15 residues. This CDR3 reads CASSSWVQGTDTQYF. The CDR3 region has the DNA TGTGCCAGCAGCTCATGGGTACAGGGCACAGATACGCAGTATTTT.

Only a few counts were recorded for this clone. One end of the junction does not line up with germline, which may come from a read error. The CDR3 loop is CSSSLGQSSYEQYF. The CDR3 DNA sequence: TGTTCCAGCAGCTTAGGACAGAGCTCCTACGAGCAGTACTTC. The chain carries TRBV7-9 and TRBJ2-7; D is perhaps TRBD1 (6 bases). The CDR3 is 14 amino acids. CDR1 is SEHNR, CDR2 FQNEAQ, per germline (reference sequence).

This clone was seen repeatedly, ten times or more. The genes are TRBV5-4 and TRBJ2-7; 8 bases fit TRBD1. V shed 1 base, J shed 3 bases, and the junction held 3 bases outside the gene matches. CDR1 is SGHNT, CDR2 YYREEE, per germline (reference sequence). The CDR3 extends over 14 amino acids. The CDR3 here is CASSLLGQDYEQYF. The CDR3 bases are TGTGCCAGCAGCTTGCTGGGACAGGACTACGAGCAGTACTTC.

J is TRBJ1-5 and V is TRBV19; D ambiguous. V gave up 5 bases and J gave up 6 bases, with 11 bases separating them. Per germline, CDR1 LNHDA and CDR2 SQIVND (reference sequence). CDR3 length: 13 residues. This CDR3 is CASSAGGGQPQHF. The CDR3 coding sequence is TGTGCCAGTAGTGCGGGAGGAGGTCAGCCCCAGCATTTT.

This sequence joins TRBV19 and TRBJ2-7; tentatively, D is TRBD1 (6 bases). Germline V gene sequence: CDR1 LNHDA, CDR2 SQIVND (reference sequence). V was trimmed by 6 bases and J by 1 base, leaving 16 bases between them. CDR3 size: 15 residues. The DNA of the CDR3 is TGTGCCAGTAGATCTAGGGGGACGCAGTCCTACGAGCAGTACTTC. Translation: CASRSRGTQSYEQYF.

The J gene is TRBJ1-2, the V gene TRBV10-3; D ambiguous. This CDR3 is 13 amino acids long. Germline V gene data show CDR1 as ENHRY and CDR2 as SYGVKD. The V end lost 0 bases, the J end lost 4 bases, and 6 bases lay between the germline ends. The CDR3 sequence: CAISESPSYGYTF. The CDR3 DNA reads as TGTGCCATCAGTGAGTCGCCGAGCTATGGCTACACCTTC.

The chain employs TRBV4-1 and TRBJ1-2; D is ambiguous. Germline V gives CDR1 MGHRA, CDR2 YSYEKL. Trimming stripped 0 bases from V and 1 base from J, with 12 bases between. This CDR3 has 16 residues. The CDR3 protein is CASSQDPGVLNYGYTF. The CDR3 DNA sequence: TGCGCCAGCAGCCAAGATCCCGGGGTGCTTAACTATGGCTACACCTTC.

The gene calls are TRBV5-4 and TRBJ2-5, with 10 bases matching TRBD2. J lost 7 bases, V lost 2 bases, and 8 bases had no gene match. This CDR3 comprises 15 residues. Germline values: CDR1 SGHNT, CDR2 YYREEE (reference sequence). The CDR3 coding sequence is TGTGCCAGCAGCTTTGCGGCTAGCGGGGGTTGGACCCAGTACTTC. It encodes CASSFAASGGWTQYF.

The chain uses TRBV5-4 and TRBJ2-3, with a tentative D call TRBD2 (5 bases). CDR3 length: 16 residues. The V end was cut by 3 bases, the J end by 0 bases, with 14 bases between. Germline V gene data show CDR1 as SGHNT and CDR2 as YYREEE (reference sequence). The CDR3: CASSSGSQRSTDTQYF. CDR3 sequence (DNA): TGTGCCAGCAGCTCGGGGTCGCAGCGTAGCACAGATACGCAGTATTTT.

The chain recombines TRBV28 with TRBJ1-4, with 11 bases identical to TRBD1. In germline, CDR1 is MDHEN, CDR2 SYDVKM. This CDR3 is built from 15 residues. V gave up 2 bases and J gave up 7 bases; unmatched junction bases: 3. The CDR3 is CASSLIGTGGEKLFF. The CDR3 nucleotides read TGTGCCAGCAGTTTAATCGGGACAGGGGGTGAAAAACTGTTTTTT.

The chain recombines TRBV10-2 with TRBJ1-1; D is unresolved. The CDR3 has 13 residues. Germline-derived CDR1 and CDR2 are WSHSY and SAAADI. The ends were cut back, 7 bases at V and 2 bases at J, with 11 bases in the middle. CDR3 protein: CASTLQINTEAFF. The CDR3 region has the DNA TGCGCCAGCACCCTACAGATAAACACTGAAGCTTTCTTT.

V and J are TRBV6-6 and TRBJ2-7; 13 bases fit TRBD2. This CDR3 is 16 amino acids long. V lost 5 bases to trimming and J lost 9 bases; unmatched junction nucleotides: 13. CDR1 MNHNY and CDR2 SVGAGI come from the germline V gene (reference sequence). The CDR3 DNA follows: TGTGCCAGCAGTCCTAACCCGGGACTAGCGGGGTGGGGGCAGTACTTC. Residues: CASSPNPGLAGWGQYF.

The rearrangement links TRBV5-5 to TRBJ1-2, with D uncertain. Trimming shortened V by 2 bases and J by 5 bases, and 10 bases separated the two germline ends. The germline gives CDR1 SGHKS, CDR2 YYEKEE (reference sequence). The CDR3 consists of 13 residues. CDR3 sequence (DNA): TGTGCCAGCAGCTTTTCCCCGTTTTATGGCTACACCTTC. It codes for CASSFSPFYGYTF. The whole variable domain, filled in from reference TRBV5-5 and TRBJ1-2, reads DAGVTQSPTHLIKTRGQQVTLRCSPISGHKSVSWYQQVLGQGPQFIFQYYEKEERGRGNFPDRFSARQFPNYSSELNVNALLLGDSALYLCASSFSPFYGYTFGSGTRLTVV.

This chain uses TRBV6-4 with TRBJ1-1, with 9 nucleotides matching TRBD1. There are 15 residues in the CDR3. The V gene's germline CDR1 is MRHNA and CDR2 SNTAGT. Germline trimming cut 5 bases from V and 7 bases from J; bases unmatched to any gene: 11. As DNA, the CDR3 is TGTGCCAGCAGTCGATCTGGACAGGGGAGTAATGAAGCTTTCTTT. Translating gives CASSRSGQGSNEAFF.